Below are 3 T cell receptor beta chains sequenced from a single sample in a study of T cells in narcolepsy. Clones were read by immunoSEQ multiplex PCR, and TCRdb kept only the in-frame ones, dropping some. The sample records 25,000 to 35,000 clones, around 90% being singletons. Source material: CD45RA- memory CD4+ T cells from PBMCs. All receptors come from a human donor with narcolepsy.

The chain employs TRBV5-4 and TRBJ1-5, with 8 bases aligning to TRBD1. J gave up 6 bases and V 4 bases, and 15 bases lay outside the gene matches. CDR3 length: 17 amino acids. Germline V gene data show CDR1 as SGHNT and CDR2 as YYREEE (reference sequence). CDR3 sequence reads: CASSRHRGAPQGQPQHF. The CDR3 region has the DNA TGTGCCAGCAGCCGGCACAGGGGGGCCCCACAAGGTCAGCCCCAGCATTTT.

V is TRBV27 and J is TRBJ2-5; D remains unclear. Germline CDR1 reads MNHEY; CDR2 reads SMNVEV (reference sequence). V was pared by 5 bases and J by 5 bases, with 24 bases between. The CDR3 consists of 17 residues. CDR3 nucleotides: TGTGCCAGCAGTGTCAACAGTTTGTCTAGGTCCGGGGAGACCCAGTACTTC. Its protein product is CASSVNSLSRSGETQYF.

Here the CDR3 reads CASSIDAGLAGQNEQYF. In nucleotides, the CDR3 is TGTGCCAGTAGTATAGATGCCGGGCTAGCGGGCCAAAACGAGCAGTACTTC. The chain is built from TRBV19 and TRBJ2-7; 8 positions match TRBD2. Germline V lookup: CDR1 LNHDA, CDR2 SQIVND (reference sequence). The CDR3 is 17 residues long. J gave up 5 bases and V 0 bases, and 12 bases lay outside the gene matches.